This record covers a single T cell receptor (beta chain). Use of 60 Vbeta and 13 Jbeta primers characterized the PCR. Sequencing used immunoSEQ multiplex PCR; TCRdb keeps in-frame clones, though not all of them. The listing records around 140,000 clones. The ends were cut back, 6 bases at V and 1 base at J, with 12 bases in the middle. The CDR3 runs to 14 residues. CDR1 is MNHEY, CDR2 SVGAGI, per germline. This sample is part of a study of cytomegalovirus exposure and HLA in healthy donors. Study context: Previous work identified roughly 120 million unique TCR beta sequences from around 180 million T cells.

The source material was PBMCs. The chain links TRBV6-5 to TRBJ1-2, with a tentative D call TRBD1 (5 bases). This TCR was recovered from a woman aged 40 to 49 in good health and CMV-seronegative. CDR3 sequence (DNA): TGTGCCAGCAGACGAGACAGTAGTAACTATGGCTACACCTTC. This codes for CASRRDSSNYGYTF.